This is a list of T cell receptor beta chains from one sample in a study of T cells in Graves' hyperthyroidism and ophthalmopathy. In TCRdb, the multiplex PCR reads were re-called with MiXCR into one record per CDR3 protein. The table shows some 490,000 distinct CDR3 sequences, with 20% to 25% occurring only once. The sample consisted of blood. The receptors shown here come from a woman between 65 and 79 years old with Graves' ophthalmopathy. Each CDR3 is given with its conserved first and last residue. The order of the fields is D gene, J gene, V gene, clone size, CDR3 DNA, CDR3 protein. D genes are given only for firm matches. The listing skips clone size in some rows; elsewhere it reads once, few, many or a size class.

.,TRBJ2-1,TRBV5-8,many,TGTGCCAGCACCTTCACTTACAATGAGCAGTTCTTC,CASTFTYNEQFF
.,TRBJ2-7,TRBV7-9,.,TGTGCCAGCAGCCAACACCCGGGGACCGAGCAGTACTTC,CASSQHPGTEQYF
TRBD2,TRBJ2-3,TRBV25-1,.,TGTGCCAGCAGCGGGACTAGCGGGATCCCAGATACGCAGTATTTT,CASSGTSGIPDTQYF
TRBD1,TRBJ2-1,TRBV6-1,.,TGTGCCAGCAGCACCGATGGGACAGCCCGTGATGAGCAGTTCTTC,CASSTDGTARDEQFF
.,TRBJ2-3,TRBV4-1,.,TGCGCCAGCAGCCAAGATCAGGGGGCTAGCGGGAGCACAGATACGCAGTATTTT,CASSQDQGASGSTDTQYF
TRBD1,TRBJ1-4,TRBV25-1,.,TGTGCCAGCACCCCCGGGACAGGGAAGTTTGGTAATGAAAAACTGTTTTTT,CASTPGTGKFGNEKLFF
.,TRBJ2-1,TRBV2,many,TGTGCCAGCATCGACTTGGGGAATGAGCAGTTCTTC,CASIDLGNEQFF
.,TRBJ1-2,TRBV27,many,TGTGCCAGCAGTTTGTTGGGTGGCTATGGCTACACCTTC,CASSLLGGYGYTF
.,TRBJ2-7,TRBV7-4,.,TGTGCCACCACGCAGAACAGGGTCTACGAGCAGTACTTC,CATTQNRVYEQYF
TRBD2,TRBJ2-3,TRBV20-1,.,TGCAGTGCAGGGCGGCGGGAGCGTCGAGATACGCAGTATTTT,CSAGRRERRDTQYF
TRBD1,TRBJ2-7,TRBV4-1,.,TGCGCCAGCAGCCAGGGACAGGGTTTCTTCTACGAGCAGTACTTC,CASSQGQGFFYEQYF